The rows below give T cell receptor beta chains drawn from one sample of a study of memory CD4+ T cells and cytomegalovirus serostatus. Assay: immunoSEQ multiplex PCR; the TCRdb copy retains only in-frame clones and omits some. The sample contains approximately 53,000 clones, 82% of which appear only once. Sequences were obtained from memory CD4+ T cells from blood. These TCRs come from an adult in good health and CMV-seronegative. Each CDR3 is given with its conserved first and last residue. Each record gives: V gene, D gene, clone size, J gene, CDR3 DNA, CDR3 protein. The D gene is left open where the match is weak. A clone size is listed for some rows: how often the clone was seen (once, few, many), or a class if it is expanded.

TRBV29-1	TRBD2	NA	TRBJ2-3	TGCAGCGTCCGAGCGGGGGGGGCCCTCATAGGTACAGATACGCAGTATTTT	CSVRAGGALIGTDTQYF
TRBV25-1	NA	NA	TRBJ1-2	TGTGCCAGCAGTGAATCAGGTATAGAGATTAACTATGGCTACACCTTC	CASSESGIEINYGYTF
TRBV6-6	NA	NA	TRBJ2-3	TGTGCCAGCAGTTACTCAGAGTACACAGATACGCAGTATTTT	CASSYSEYTDTQYF
TRBV7-9	NA	NA	TRBJ2-6	TGTGCCAGCAGCTTCTGGTTATCTGGGGCCAACGTCCTGACTTTC	CASSFWLSGANVLTF
TRBV5-1	NA	few	TRBJ1-2	TGCGCCAGCAGCTCGGGCGCAGGGGATGGCTACACCTTC	CASSSGAGDGYTF
TRBV19	NA	NA	TRBJ1-5	TGTGCCAGTAGGTTCAGGTTGGGGGATCAGCCCCAGCATTTT	CASRFRLGDQPQHF
TRBV6-1	NA	NA	TRBJ2-5	TGTGCCAGCAGTGATGAACCCGGCCCACCCGAAGAGACCCAGTACTTC	CASSDEPGPPEETQYF
TRBV18	NA	NA	TRBJ1-3	TGTGCCAGCTCACTTAACTCGGGGGGCGAAGACACCATATATTTT	CASSLNSGGEDTIYF
TRBV13	NA	NA	TRBJ1-3	TGTGCCAGCAGCAAGCGGGCTACAGGGAAACCCGACTCCGGAAACACCATATATTTT	CASSKRATGKPDSGNTIYF
TRBV10-2	TRBD2	NA	TRBJ2-1	TGCGCCAGCAGAACGCTAGCGGGGGGCAGTAATGAGCAGTTCTTC	CASRTLAGGSNEQFF
TRBV2	NA	NA	TRBJ2-7	TGTGCCAGCGGCTTTTACGAGCAGTACTTC	CASGFYEQYF
TRBV28	NA	NA	TRBJ2-1	TGTGCCAGCAGTTTAGCGAGCCGAATGTTCTTC	CASSLASRMFF
TRBV6-5	NA	NA	TRBJ2-1	TGTGCCAGCAGTTACTCTGCGGGGAACTCCTACAATGAGCAGTTCTTC	CASSYSAGNSYNEQFF
TRBV6-1	NA	NA	TRBJ1-2	TGTGCCAGCAGTCAGGGAAACTATGGCTACACCTTC	CASSQGNYGYTF
TRBV11-2	TRBD1	NA	TRBJ2-7	TGTGCCAGCAGCTTGGACAGGCGCTACGAGCAGTACTTC	CASSLDRRYEQYF
TRBV5-1	NA	NA	TRBJ1-6	TGCGCCAGCAGCCTTGACACGAGCTCCTATAATTCACCCCTCCACTTT	CASSLDTSSYNSPLHF
TRBV5-1	TRBD1	NA	TRBJ2-7	TGCGCCAGCAGCGCCAGGGGGCCGGAGACTATCTGGTCCTACGAGCAGTACTTC	CASSARGPETIWSYEQYF
TRBV27	TRBD2	NA	TRBJ2-5	TGTGCCAGCAGACCCGGGACTAGCGGGGCCGGGTACCAAGAGACCCAGTACTTC	CASRPGTSGAGYQETQYF
TRBV2	NA	NA	TRBJ2-6	TGTGCCAGCAGTCGGTACGGGGCCAACGTCCTGACTTTC	CASSRYGANVLTF
TRBV5-1	TRBD1	NA	TRBJ1-2	TGCGCCAGCAGCGCCTTGGGACAGAACTATGGCTACACCTTC	CASSALGQNYGYTF
TRBV12-5	NA	NA	TRBJ1-4	TGTGCTAGTGGTTTGGTATTAGGGGGAGGAGAAAAACTGTTTTTT	CASGLVLGGGEKLFF
TRBV5-1	NA	NA	TRBJ2-2	TGCGCCAGCAGCTTGGCCCCTCTTCCGAACACCGGGGAGCTGTTTTTT	CASSLAPLPNTGELFF
TRBV11-3	TRBD1	NA	TRBJ1-2	TGTGCCCCACCGGACAGGTGCTATGGCTACACCTTC	CAPPDRCYGYTF
TRBV5-1	NA	NA	TRBJ2-4	TGCGCCAGCAGCCTGGGGGCGCTAGCCAAAAACATTCAGTACTTC	CASSLGALAKNIQYF
TRBV28	TRBD1	NA	TRBJ2-7	TGTGCCAGCAACTGGGACAGGTCCTACGAGCAGTACTTC	CASNWDRSYEQYF
TRBV27	NA	once	TRBJ1-1	TGTGCCAGCAGCCCAGCGTGGGTCACTGAAGCTTTCTTT	CASSPAWVTEAFF
TRBV28	NA	NA	TRBJ2-7	TGTGCCAGCAGTTCGGGGACCGAGCAGTACTTC	CASSSGTEQYF
TRBV5-6	NA	once	TRBJ2-1	TGTGCCAGCAGCTTTTCTACGATGGGCTCCTACAATGAGCAGTTCTTC	CASSFSTMGSYNEQFF
TRBV2	TRBD1	NA	TRBJ2-2	TGTGCCAGCAGGACAGGGGGCGGGAACACCGGGGAGCTGTTTTTT	CASRTGGGNTGELFF